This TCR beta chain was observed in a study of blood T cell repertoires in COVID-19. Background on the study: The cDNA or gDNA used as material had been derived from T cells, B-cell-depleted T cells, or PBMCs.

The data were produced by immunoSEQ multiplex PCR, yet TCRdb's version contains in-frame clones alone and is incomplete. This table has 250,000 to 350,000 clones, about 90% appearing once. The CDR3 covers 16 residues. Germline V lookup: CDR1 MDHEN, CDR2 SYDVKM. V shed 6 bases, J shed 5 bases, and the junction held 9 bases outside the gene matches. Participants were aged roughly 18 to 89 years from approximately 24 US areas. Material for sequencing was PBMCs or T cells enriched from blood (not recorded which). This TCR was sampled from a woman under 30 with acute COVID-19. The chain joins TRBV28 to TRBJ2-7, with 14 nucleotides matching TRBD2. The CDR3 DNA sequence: TGTGCCAGCAGCCCTTCGACTAGCGGGAGGGCTCACGAGCAGTACTTC. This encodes CASSPSTSGRAHEQYF.